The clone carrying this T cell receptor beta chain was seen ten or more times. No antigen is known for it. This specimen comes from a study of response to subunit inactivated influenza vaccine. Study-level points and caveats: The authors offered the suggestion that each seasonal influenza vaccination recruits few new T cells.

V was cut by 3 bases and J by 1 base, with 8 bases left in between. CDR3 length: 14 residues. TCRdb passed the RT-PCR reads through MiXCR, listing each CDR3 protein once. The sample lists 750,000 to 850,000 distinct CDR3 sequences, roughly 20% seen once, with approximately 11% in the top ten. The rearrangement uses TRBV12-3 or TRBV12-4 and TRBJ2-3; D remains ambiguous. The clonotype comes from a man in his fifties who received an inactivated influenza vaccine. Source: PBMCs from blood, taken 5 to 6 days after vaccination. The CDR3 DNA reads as TGTGCCAGCAGTTTGTTGCTTCGCACAGATACGCAGTATTTT. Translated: CASSLLLRTDTQYF.